A selection of T cell receptor beta chains follows, all from one sample in a study of blood T cells in healthy people across ages. Via MiXCR, TCRdb re-called the 5' RACE reads, giving one row per CDR3 protein. The repertoire has some 760,000 distinct CDR3 sequences, around 25% of them found once; the top ten carry under 10%. The sample was also linked to a second study, of T cells of mothers and their children.

Sequenced material: blood. The source is a boy aged 5-17 years in good health. CDR3s include the opening cysteine and the closing phenylalanine or tryptophan. Each record gives: D gene, J gene, V gene, clone size, CDR3 protein, CDR3 DNA. A D gene is named only where the DNA matches it firmly. Rows may omit the clone size; those that give it use once, few, many or a size class.

D: TRBD1
J: TRBJ2-7
V: TRBV5-1
size: NA
CDR3: CASSSLRDRGPYEQYF
DNA: TGCGCCAGCAGCTCACTCCGGGACAGGGGACCTTACGAGCAGTACTTC

D: TRBD1
J: TRBJ2-7
V: TRBV25-1
size: few
CDR3: CASREFNRGELDEQYF
DNA: TGTGCCAGCAGAGAATTCAACAGGGGAGAACTGGACGAGCAGTACTTC

D: TRBD1
J: TRBJ2-5
V: TRBV29-1
size: few
CDR3: CSVDRGQGLQTQYF
DNA: TGCAGCGTTGATAGAGGACAGGGGTTGCAGACCCAGTACTTC

D: TRBD2
J: TRBJ2-3
V: TRBV7-2
size: NA
CDR3: CASGASGRSTDTQYF
DNA: TGTGCCAGCGGAGCTAGCGGGAGGTCCACAGATACGCAGTATTTT

D: NA
J: TRBJ2-1
V: TRBV11-2
size: few
CDR3: CASSLEGSIFDEQFF
DNA: TGTGCCAGCAGCTTAGAGGGGTCAATTTTTGATGAGCAGTTCTTC

D: NA
J: TRBJ2-1
V: TRBV25-1
size: few
CDR3: CASSPGAGQYNEQFF
DNA: TGTGCCAGCAGTCCGGGAGCGGGCCAGTACAATGAGCAGTTCTTC

D: TRBD2
J: TRBJ2-3
V: TRBV4-2
size: NA
CDR3: CASSQGLAGSSSTDTQYF
DNA: TGTGCCAGCAGCCAAGGACTAGCGGGGAGTTCTAGCACAGATACGCAGTATTTT

D: NA
J: TRBJ2-1
V: TRBV12-3/TRBV12-4
size: few
CDR3: CASSLALRHNEQFF
DNA: TGTGCCAGCAGTTTAGCGTTGCGCCACAATGAGCAGTTCTTC

D: NA
J: TRBJ2-7
V: TRBV4-1
size: few
CDR3: CASSQGTVVSYEQYF
DNA: TGCGCCAGCAGCCAAGGGACAGTGGTTTCCTACGAGCAGTACTTC

D: TRBD1
J: TRBJ2-5
V: TRBV4-2
size: NA
CDR3: CASSQTGTGGAGQYF
DNA: TGTGCCAGCAGCCAAACCGGGACAGGGGGAGCTGGGCAGTACTTC

D: NA
J: TRBJ2-7
V: TRBV28
size: few
CDR3: CASSLWSRDSYEQYF
DNA: TGTGCCAGCAGTTTATGGTCGCGGGACTCCTACGAGCAGTACTTC

D: TRBD2
J: TRBJ2-5
V: TRBV7-2
size: NA
CDR3: CASSGTSVQETQYF
DNA: TGTGCCAGCAGCGGGACTAGCGTACAAGAGACCCAGTACTTC

D: NA
J: TRBJ2-3
V: TRBV12-5
size: NA
CDR3: CASGLVLGTTDTQYF
DNA: TGTGCTAGTGGTTTGGTCCTCGGAACCACAGATACGCAGTATTTT

D: NA
J: TRBJ1-4
V: TRBV7-9
size: few
CDR3: CASSLGETANEKLFF
DNA: TGTGCCAGCAGCCTCGGAGAGACAGCTAATGAAAAACTGTTTTTT

D: TRBD2
J: TRBJ2-7
V: TRBV5-1
size: NA
CDR3: CASSWSGSSAYEQYF
DNA: TGCGCCAGCAGCTGGAGCGGGAGTTCCGCCTACGAGCAGTACTTC

D: NA
J: TRBJ2-1
V: TRBV27
size: NA
CDR3: CASSLLRTVNNEQFF
DNA: TGTGCCAGCAGTTTACTAAGGACAGTGAACAATGAGCAGTTCTTC

D: NA
J: TRBJ2-1
V: TRBV18
size: NA
CDR3: CASSPLLLIGASFGNEQFF
DNA: TGTGCCAGCTCGCCATTGCTGTTGATAGGGGCCAGTTTTGGCAATGAGCAGTTCTTC

D: TRBD2
J: TRBJ2-5
V: TRBV24-1
size: few
CDR3: CATSDLGLAGQQETQYF
DNA: TGTGCCACCAGTGATTTGGGGCTAGCGGGACAGCAAGAGACCCAGTACTTC

D: TRBD1
J: TRBJ2-1
V: TRBV20-1
size: once
CDR3: CSAPGTDSYNEQFF
DNA: TGCAGTGCTCCAGGGACAGATTCATACAATGAGCAGTTCTTC

D: TRBD2
J: TRBJ2-3
V: TRBV20-1
size: few
CDR3: CSASGTSGIHTDTQYF
DNA: TGCAGTGCTAGCGGGACTAGCGGCATACACACAGATACGCAGTATTTT

D: NA
J: TRBJ2-5
V: TRBV6-5
size: few
CDR3: CASSYSGGETQYF
DNA: TGTGCCAGCAGTTATTCCGGGGGAGAGACCCAGTACTTC

D: NA
J: TRBJ2-7
V: TRBV18
size: NA
CDR3: CASSPHTGGQFYEQYF
DNA: TGTGCCAGCTCACCTCATACCGGGGGACAATTCTACGAGCAGTACTTC

D: NA
J: TRBJ2-7
V: TRBV12-3/TRBV12-4
size: NA
CDR3: CASSHTWDEQYF
DNA: TGTGCCAGCAGCCACACATGGGACGAGCAGTACTTC

D: NA
J: TRBJ2-5
V: TRBV7-3
size: few
CDR3: CASSLGRGAGPYQETQYF
DNA: TGTGCCAGCAGCTTAGGAAGGGGGGCAGGTCCCTACCAAGAGACCCAGTACTTC

D: TRBD1
J: TRBJ1-6
V: TRBV7-2
size: NA
CDR3: CASTEKGQVLNSPLHF
DNA: TGTGCCAGCACCGAAAAGGGACAGGTCCTTAATTCACCCCTCCACTTT

D: TRBD1
J: TRBJ1-1
V: TRBV5-1
size: few
CDR3: CASSFTGVPNTEAFF
DNA: TGCGCCAGCAGCTTTACAGGGGTTCCGAACACTGAAGCTTTCTTT

D: NA
J: TRBJ2-3
V: TRBV28
size: NA
CDR3: CASRGGTAGADTQYF
DNA: TGTGCCAGCAGGGGCGGGACCGCCGGTGCAGATACGCAGTATTTT

D: NA
J: TRBJ2-2
V: TRBV12-3/TRBV12-4
size: NA
CDR3: CASSLKLDMTNTGELFF
DNA: TGTGCCAGCAGCCTAAAGCTCGACATGACGAACACCGGGGAGCTGTTTTTT

D: TRBD2
J: TRBJ2-5
V: TRBV7-2
size: NA
CDR3: CASGLKRGETQYF
DNA: TGTGCCAGCGGCTTAAAGCGGGGGGAGACCCAGTACTTC

D: TRBD1
J: TRBJ1-1
V: TRBV25-1
size: NA
CDR3: CASRKALAGGAGGAFF
DNA: TGTGCCAGCAGAAAAGCGCTGGCAGGGGGCGCAGGTGGAGCTTTCTTT

D: TRBD2
J: TRBJ2-7
V: TRBV5-1
size: NA
CDR3: CASRSGLAGVRSYEQYF
DNA: TGCGCCAGCAGGTCTGGACTAGCGGGAGTTCGCTCCTACGAGCAGTACTTC

D: TRBD2
J: TRBJ2-5
V: TRBV5-6
size: NA
CDR3: CASSIPSGRLGETQYF
DNA: TGTGCCAGCAGCATCCCTAGCGGGAGGCTCGGTGAGACCCAGTACTTC

D: NA
J: TRBJ1-3
V: TRBV11-3
size: few
CDR3: CASSLPGDDGNTIYF
DNA: TGTGCCAGCAGCTTACCAGGCGACGATGGAAACACCATATATTTT

D: NA
J: TRBJ1-1
V: TRBV20-1
size: few
CDR3: CSARDSGRLNTEAFF
DNA: TGCAGTGCTAGAGATTCGGGACGGCTAAACACTGAAGCTTTCTTT

D: NA
J: TRBJ1-1
V: TRBV14
size: few
CDR3: CASSQVRRNTEAFF
DNA: TGTGCCAGCAGCCAAGTCCGGAGGAACACTGAAGCTTTCTTT

D: NA
J: TRBJ1-3
V: TRBV12-3/TRBV12-4
size: NA
CDR3: CASSQGASGNTIYF
DNA: TGTGCCAGCAGTCAAGGAGCCTCTGGAAACACCATATATTTT

D: NA
J: TRBJ2-7
V: TRBV12-3/TRBV12-4
size: few
CDR3: CASSPDRHSYEQYF
DNA: TGTGCCAGCAGCCCCGACAGGCACTCCTACGAGCAGTACTTC

D: TRBD2
J: TRBJ2-5
V: TRBV20-1
size: few
CDR3: CSARPAGARETQYF
DNA: TGCAGTGCTAGACCAGCGGGAGCTCGGGAGACCCAGTACTTC

D: NA
J: TRBJ2-5
V: TRBV5-6
size: NA
CDR3: CASSWEGKGGETQYF
DNA: TGTGCCAGCAGCTGGGAAGGGAAGGGGGGAGAGACCCAGTACTTC

D: NA
J: TRBJ2-5
V: TRBV7-9
size: few
CDR3: CASSALRGDQETQYF
DNA: TGTGCCAGCAGTGCCCTGAGGGGGGATCAAGAGACCCAGTACTTC

D: NA
J: TRBJ2-5
V: TRBV28
size: few
CDR3: CASRRLGDDQETQYF
DNA: TGTGCCAGCAGGAGGCTCGGGGATGATCAAGAGACCCAGTACTTC

D: TRBD1
J: TRBJ2-1
V: TRBV4-2
size: NA
CDR3: CASSRQGTEQFF
DNA: TGTGCCAGCAGCCGACAGGGGACTGAGCAGTTCTTC

D: NA
J: TRBJ1-2
V: TRBV12-3/TRBV12-4
size: NA
CDR3: CASSLGRVGYTF
DNA: TGTGCCAGCAGTTTAGGTAGGGTTGGCTACACCTTC

D: NA
J: TRBJ2-7
V: TRBV12-3/TRBV12-4
size: few
CDR3: CASKTSGGEQYF
DNA: TGTGCCAGCAAAACTTCGGGCGGCGAGCAGTACTTC

D: NA
J: TRBJ2-2
V: TRBV10-1
size: few
CDR3: CASSESSGGFGGELFF
DNA: TGCGCCAGCAGTGAGTCGTCGGGGGGCTTTGGAGGGGAGCTGTTTTTT

D: TRBD2
J: TRBJ2-2
V: TRBV5-1
size: few
CDR3: CASSLAGGLAVTGELFF
DNA: TGCGCCAGCAGCTTGGCCGGGGGACTAGCGGTCACCGGGGAGCTGTTTTTT

D: NA
J: TRBJ2-6
V: TRBV29-1
size: few
CDR3: CSVEEDTSDSGANVLTF
DNA: TGCAGCGTTGAAGAAGACACCAGCGACTCTGGGGCCAACGTCCTGACTTTC

D: NA
J: TRBJ2-7
V: TRBV5-1
size: NA
CDR3: CASSLGQVYSYEQYF
DNA: TGCGCCAGCAGCTTAGGGCAGGTTTACTCCTACGAGCAGTACTTC

D: NA
J: TRBJ2-1
V: TRBV20-1
size: NA
CDR3: CSARNGNEQFF
DNA: TGCAGTGCTAGAAATGGGAATGAGCAGTTCTTC

D: TRBD2
J: TRBJ2-5
V: TRBV7-2
size: few
CDR3: CASSFRAGGPQETQYF
DNA: TGTGCCAGCAGCTTTCGAGCGGGAGGGCCGCAGGAGACCCAGTACTTC

D: TRBD1
J: TRBJ1-2
V: TRBV3-1
size: NA
CDR3: CASSQPGQAAYGYTF
DNA: TGTGCCAGCAGCCAACCGGGACAGGCCGCCTATGGCTACACCTTC

D: NA
J: TRBJ2-7
V: TRBV29-1
size: few
CDR3: CSVEVGGRASEQYF
DNA: TGCAGCGTTGAGGTCGGGGGCAGGGCCAGCGAGCAGTACTTC

D: TRBD2
J: TRBJ2-5
V: TRBV5-1
size: NA
CDR3: CASSLVAGALSFF
DNA: TGCGCCAGCAGCTTGGTAGCGGGGGCCCTTTCGTTCTTC